Following are 22 T cell receptor beta chains from one sample sequenced in a study of CD8+CD57+ T cells in acquired aplastic anemia. Genomic DNA constituted the template upon which TCR beta VDJ and CDR3 profiling was performed. TCRdb re-derived calls from the reads in MiXCR, one entry per CDR3 protein. The sample records roughly 160,000 distinct CDR3 sequences, roughly 48% being singletons. Patients sequenced had flow cytometry evidence of CD8+CD57+ cell expansion. The specimen was sorted CD4+, CD8+, or CD8+CD57+ T cells (not recorded which) from PBMCs. The origin of the receptors is a human donor with aplastic anemia.

This clonotype was observed many times. The chain is built from TRBV19 and TRBJ2-7; 7 bases are shared with TRBD2. The CDR3 loop spans 14 amino acids. Losses at the gene ends were 3 bases for V and 0 bases for J; bases not matched to a gene: 2. Per the germline V gene, CDR1 is LNHDA and CDR2 is SQIVND (reference sequence). This chain's CDR3 is CASSIGGSSYEQYF. In DNA, the CDR3 is TGTGCCAGTAGTATCGGCGGGAGCTCCTACGAGCAGTACTTC. The whole variable domain, filled in from reference TRBV19 and TRBJ2-7, reads DGGITQSPKYLFRKEGQNVTLSCEQNLNHDAMYWYRQDPGQGLRLIYYSQIVNDFQKGDIAEGYSVSREKKESFPLTVTSAQKNPTAFYLCASSIGGSSYEQYFGPGTRLTVT.

This clonotype was counted only a few times. The chain carries TRBV7-3 and TRBJ2-7, with a weak D call TRBD2 (6 bases). Germline V gene data show CDR1 as SGHTA and CDR2 as FQGTGA. The germline V and J ends were trimmed by 2 bases and 3 bases, with 8 bases remaining between them. CDR3 length: 13 amino acids. CDR3 residues: CASSLAGNYEQYF. CDR3 bases: TGTGCCAGCAGCTTAGCGGGAAACTACGAGCAGTACTTC.

This clonotype has a count of ten or more. CDR3 DNA: TGTGCCAGTAGTATAGTAACGGGGGGGAATCAGCCCCAGCATTTT. Translation: CASSIVTGGNQPQHF. The rearrangement uses TRBV19 and TRBJ1-5, with D perhaps TRBD1 (5 bases). Trimming pared 1 base from V and 4 bases from J, leaving 11 bases between. CDR1 is LNHDA and CDR2 is SQIVND in the germline V gene (reference sequence). The CDR3 length is 15 residues.

This rearrangement joins TRBV10-3 to TRBJ2-7, with a weak D call TRBD1 (6 bases). Looked up from germline, CDR1 is ENHRY and CDR2 is SYGVKD. This CDR3 contains 12 residues. V was cut by 6 bases and J by 1 base, with 7 bases left in between. CDR3 nucleotides: TGTGCCATCAGGGACAGTTCCTACGAGCAGTACTTC. It translates to CAIRDSSYEQYF.

V and J are TRBV20-1 and TRBJ2-7; TRBD2 matches at 12 bases. The germline V gene encodes CDR1 DFQATT and CDR2 SNEGSKA (reference sequence). V was pared by 0 bases and J by 3 bases, with 15 bases of the junction left unmatched. The CDR3 length is 19 residues. The CDR3 DNA is TGCAGTGCTAGAGACCGGACGTCGCTCCTAGCGGGAGGGGGCTACGAGCAGTACTTC. It is translated as CSARDRTSLLAGGGYEQYF.

This clonotype appeared a few times. V is TRBV2 and J is TRBJ1-2, with no clear D. V was clipped by 7 bases and J by 2 bases, with 14 bases between them. The CDR3 consists of 14 residues. Germline CDR1 SNHLY, CDR2 FYNNEI. The CDR3 sequence: CASKADYVNYGYTF. CDR3 bases: TGTGCCAGCAAGGCGGACTACGTCAACTATGGCTACACCTTC. Full variable domain (outside the CDR3, taken from reference TRBV2 and TRBJ1-2): EPEVTQTPSHQVTQMGQEVILRCVPISNHLYFYWYRQILGQKVEFLVSFYNNEISEKSEIFDDQFSVERPDGSNFTLKIRSTKLEDSAMYFCASKADYVNYGYTFGSGTRLTVV.

The rearrangement uses TRBV6-6 and TRBJ2-5, with D unclear. Looked up from germline, CDR1 is MNHNY and CDR2 is SVGAGI (reference sequence). The CDR3 has 10 residues. With 6 bases removed from V and 5 bases from J, the gap between germline ends came to 4 bases. CDR3: CASRGETQYF. CDR3 DNA: TGTGCCAGCAGGGGTGAGACCCAGTACTTC.

The V call is TRBV20-1, the J call TRBJ1-2; D might be TRBD1 (5 bases). Germline assignment: CDR1 DFQATT and CDR2 SNEGSKA (reference sequence). The ends were cut back, 5 bases at V and 4 bases at J, with 17 bases in the middle. The CDR3 loop spans 14 amino acids. The DNA for the CDR3 is TGCAGTGCTCCCCCCGGGGCAGGTGGCTATGGCTACACCTTC. It codes for CSAPPGAGGYGYTF.

Ten or more counts support this clonotype. This chain uses TRBV29-1 with TRBJ1-1; weak D call: TRBD1 (6 bases). CDR1 and CDR2 from the germline V gene are SQVTM and ANQGSEA. CDR3 length: 13 residues. The ends were cut back, 6 bases at V and 6 bases at J, with 17 bases in the middle. DNA of the CDR3: TGCAGCGTCAGCGATGCGGGGGCTGCTGAAGCTTTCTTT. Encoded protein: CSVSDAGAAEAFF.

The DNA for the CDR3 is TGTGCCAGCAAGACAGCAACCTCTGGGGCCAACGTCCTGACTTTC. Amino acid sequence: CASKTATSGANVLTF. This sequence joins TRBV7-9 and TRBJ2-6; perhaps TRBD1 as D (5 bases). The ends were cut back, 7 bases at V and 0 bases at J, with 10 bases in the middle. Germline V gene data show CDR1 as SEHNR and CDR2 as FQNEAQ (reference sequence). The CDR3 contains 15 residues.

This clonotype was counted many times. The rearrangement joins TRBV5-1 to TRBJ1-1, with a possible D match to TRBD1 (5 bases). The CDR3 is 15 amino acids. V lost 0 bases, J lost 2 bases, and 11 bases lay in between. The germline CDR1 and CDR2 sequences are SGHRS and YFSETQ. This CDR3 is CASSLELTDNTEAFF. CDR3 coding DNA: TGCGCCAGCAGCTTGGAGTTGACAGATAACACTGAAGCTTTCTTT.

Only a few counts were recorded for this clonotype. A read error may explain this, as a much larger clone is one base away. V usage is TRBV7-9 and J usage is TRBJ1-6; no clear D gene. Looked up from germline, CDR1 is SEHNR and CDR2 is FQNEAQ (reference sequence). This CDR3 comprises 12 residues. V lost 2 bases, J lost 5 bases, and 1 base lay in between. The CDR3 sequence: CASSLNNSPLHF. The CDR3 DNA reads as TGTGCCAGCAGCTTAAATAATTCACCCCTCCACTTT.

The J gene is TRBJ1-6, the V gene TRBV7-3; D remains unclear. The CDR3 length is 15 residues. With 2 bases removed from V and 10 bases from J, the gap between germline ends came to 15 bases. Germline-derived CDR1 and CDR2 are SGHTA and FQGTGA. The CDR3 loop is CASSLFPSNDSPLHF. Written as DNA, the CDR3 is TGTGCCAGCAGCTTATTCCCAAGCAACGACTCACCCCTCCACTTT.

This clonotype turned up a few times. This chain links TRBV10-2 with TRBJ2-7, with 9 bases that match TRBD1. The CDR3 sequence is 14 residues long. Germline CDR1 is WSHSY and CDR2 is SAAADI. V trimming: 4 bases; J trimming: 4 bases; junction bases outside the gene matches: 5. CDR3 sequence reads: CASSGTGGWYEQYF. CDR3 coding DNA: TGCGCCAGCAGTGGTACAGGGGGCTGGTACGAGCAGTACTTC.

This clonotype was counted ten times or more. The chain employs TRBV6-5 and TRBJ1-5; D ambiguous. Trimming left V 0 bases short and J 3 bases short, with 9 bases between. The CDR3 totals 15 residues. Germline V gene lookup returns CDR1 MNHEY and CDR2 SVGAGI. DNA of the CDR3: TGTGCCAGCAGTTACTCCGCCAGGAACAATCAGCCCCAGCATTTT. Translating gives CASSYSARNNQPQHF.

On this clonotype: The junction departs from germline at one end; a sequencing error may be responsible. The chain links TRBV12-5 to TRBJ2-1, with 12 bases matching TRBD1. CDR3 length equals 16 residues. The V gene's germline CDR1 is LGHNT and CDR2 FRNRAP. CDR3 loop: CASDPARGQGANEHFF. Here the CDR3 DNA reads TGTGCTAGTGACCCCGCTCGGGGACAGGGGGCTAATGAGCATTTCTTC.

In this sample, this clonotype turned up a few times. The gene calls are TRBV15 and TRBJ2-3; D is possibly TRBD1 or TRBD2 (5 bases each). Germline CDR1 and CDR2: LNHNV and YYDKDF (reference sequence). The V and J ends lost 0 bases and 2 bases respectively, with 9 bases between them. This CDR3 region has 15 residues. DNA for the CDR3: TGTGCCACCAGCAGAGACGGGACCCTCACAGATACGCAGTATTTT. Translating it yields CATSRDGTLTDTQYF.

In its sample, this clonotype was seen many times. V is TRBV7-2 and J is TRBJ2-7; D is unclear. V dropped 8 bases and J dropped 2 bases, with 10 bases sitting between them. The CDR3 runs to 12 residues. Per the germline V gene, CDR1 is SGHTA and CDR2 is FQGNSA. The CDR3 coding sequence is TGTGCCAGCGGCGCTCCCCCCTACGAGCAGTACTTC. It translates to CASGAPPYEQYF.

About this clonotype itself: With a much larger clone just one base away, this may be a read error. The chain is built from TRBV3-1 and TRBJ2-7; D remains ambiguous. CDR3 length: 13 amino acids. Germline V gene sequence: CDR1 LGHDT, CDR2 YNNKEL (reference sequence). CDR3 loop: CASSLRDTYEQCF. The CDR3 DNA reads as TGTGCCAGCAGCCTACGAGACACGTACGAGCAGTGCTTC.

The chain carries TRBV24-1 and TRBJ1-3; D may be TRBD1 (5 bases). The CDR3 runs 19 residues. V was cut by 3 bases and J by 0 bases, with 20 bases left in between. Germline CDR1 reads KGHDR; CDR2 reads SFDVKD. The CDR3 loop is CATSDRGLTDRFSGNTIYF. CDR3 nucleotides: TGTGCCACCAGTGATAGGGGCCTAACAGATAGATTCTCTGGAAACACCATATATTTT.

The sample holds many counts of this clonotype. For the CDR3, the DNA is TGCAGTGCTAGGTCCTCCAGTCCCCCTGAAGCTTTCTTT. It translates to CSARSSSPPEAFF. The chain joins TRBV20-1 to TRBJ1-1; unclear D gene. CDR1 is DFQATT and CDR2 is SNEGSKA in the germline V gene (reference sequence). Trimming shortened V by 3 bases and J by 6 bases, and 14 bases separated the two germline ends. The CDR3 runs 13 residues.

This clonotype has a count of ten or more. The DNA of the CDR3 is TGCAGTGCTAGCTTCCGGGGCTCCTACGAGCAGTACTTC. Amino acid sequence: CSASFRGSYEQYF. The gene calls are TRBV20-1 and TRBJ2-7; TRBD2 might be the D (5 bases). The V end lost 3 bases, the J end lost 0 bases, and 9 bases lay between the germline ends. Germline V CDR1 and CDR2: DFQATT, SNEGSKA (reference sequence). The length of the CDR3 is 13 residues.